These T cell receptor beta chains were read from a single sample in a study of OX40 agonist ivuxolimab in advanced cancers. The assay was immunoSEQ multiplex PCR, and TCRdb's table has in-frame clones only and misses some. Here the sample spans roughly 49,000 clones, 81% being singletons. The sample consisted of CD4+ or CD8+ T cells sorted from blood, taken in a trial of the OX40 agonist ivuxolimab. These receptors all stem from an adult with an advanced solid tumor such as melanoma, head and neck, liver or kidney cancer. Each CDR3 is given with its conserved first and last residue. Each record gives: clone size, D gene, J gene, V gene, CDR3 protein, CDR3 DNA. A D gene is named only where the DNA matches it firmly. A row's size may be missing; if present it is once, few, many or a size class.

. | . | TRBJ2-6 | TRBV6-5 | CASSYSKATGANVLTF | TGTGCCAGCAGTTACTCGAAAGCAACTGGGGCCAACGTCCTGACTTTC
few | TRBD1 | TRBJ1-2 | TRBV9 | CASSVDITGGDGYTF | TGTGCCAGCAGCGTAGATATCACAGGGGGTGATGGCTACACCTTC
. | TRBD2 | TRBJ2-1 | TRBV5-6 | CASRPVAGGVNEQFF | TGTGCCAGCAGACCTGTCGCGGGAGGGGTCAATGAGCAGTTCTTC
. | . | TRBJ2-2 | TRBV25-1 | CASSEYYTGELFF | TGTGCCAGCAGTGAATACTACACCGGGGAGCTGTTTTTT
. | . | TRBJ2-3 | TRBV25-1 | CASSELEGDTQYF | TGTGCCAGCAGTGAATTGGAGGGAGATACGCAGTATTTT
. | TRBD2 | TRBJ2-7 | TRBV6-5 | CASSSTGGSFSEQYF | TGTGCCAGCAGTAGTACGGGCGGGAGTTTCAGCGAGCAGTACTTC
. | . | TRBJ1-6 | TRBV5-6 | CASSLSTALHPLHF | TGTGCCAGCAGCTTGTCAACGGCCCTGCATCCCCTCCACTTT
. | TRBD2 | TRBJ2-3 | TRBV19 | CASSQGLAGGEDTQYF | TGTGCCAGTAGCCAAGGACTAGCGGGAGGTGAAGATACGCAGTATTTT
. | . | TRBJ2-1 | TRBV5-6 | CASSGGSSSYNEQFF | TGTGCCAGCAGCGGGGGCTCCTCCTCCTACAATGAGCAGTTCTTC
once | TRBD1 | TRBJ2-7 | TRBV5-5 | CASDLGRDRAYEQYF | TGTGCCAGTGACCTGGGTCGGGACAGGGCCTACGAGCAGTACTTC
. | . | TRBJ1-1 | TRBV25-1 | CASSELKGWNTEAFF | TGTGCCAGCAGTGAATTAAAGGGGTGGAATACTGAAGCTTTCTTT